This TCR beta chain was sequenced for a study of T cell repertoires in cytomegalovirus infection. This clonotype was seen a handful of times. J gave up 9 bases and V 7 bases, and 7 bases lay outside the gene matches. Germline lookup yields CDR1 DFQATT and CDR2 SNEGSKA (reference sequence). The CDR3 has 12 residues. TCRdb called the reads again in MiXCR, with one record for every CDR3 protein. The table has about 740,000 distinct CDR3 sequences, 35% seen once; the top ten hold roughly 2.9%. Material: PBMCs. The chain couples TRBV20-1 to TRBJ1-5; 9 positions match TRBD1. The TCR originated in a human donor in good health (CMV status not recorded). Some clones in this sample may be carry-over from other donors' samples. The DNA of the CDR3 is TGCAGTGGAGGGACAGGGCAGTCGCCCCAGCATTTT. Its protein product is CSGGTGQSPQHF.